A single sample gave rise to the 26 T cell receptor beta chains below, sequenced in a study of post-analysis software for immune sequencing data. The study, taken as a whole, reports: TRBV5-6, TRBV5-1 and TRBV20-1 were among several TRBV segments more frequent in patients than controls.

Tagging with unique molecular identifiers was a feature of the TCR beta cDNA libraries. MiXCR, run by TCRdb on the PCR reads, gives a single entry per CDR3 protein. This sample has about 770,000 distinct CDR3 sequences, with roughly 50% found just once. No antigens are known for them. Sequenced input: blood. These receptors originate from a girl between 10 and 17 years old with multiple sclerosis.

The chain couples TRBV12-3 or TRBV12-4 to TRBJ2-1; tentatively, D is TRBD1 (6 bases). The CDR3 covers 15 residues. The germline V and J ends were trimmed by 5 bases and 4 bases, with 15 bases remaining between them. In DNA form, the CDR3 reads TGTGCCAGCAGTACCCCCTCAGGGGAGTACAATGAGCAGTTCTTC. Encoded protein: CASSTPSGEYNEQFF.

The genes are TRBV27 and TRBJ2-7; weak D call: TRBD1 (6 bases). Germline V lookup: CDR1 MNHEY, CDR2 SMNVEV (reference sequence). The CDR3 loop spans 15 amino acids. V was trimmed by 0 bases and J by 6 bases, leaving 15 bases between them. The CDR3 is CASSLSVLQGREQYF. The CDR3 DNA is TGTGCCAGCAGTTTATCGGTCTTACAGGGACGCGAGCAGTACTTC.

The chain is built from TRBV12-3 or TRBV12-4 and TRBJ1-4; D is undetermined. V lost 1 base, J lost 10 bases, and 13 bases lay in between. The CDR3 has 14 residues. The CDR3 spells CASSLGLEGGKLFF. The CDR3 DNA reads TGTGCCAGCAGTTTAGGGCTCGAAGGCGGAAAACTGTTTTTT.

This clonotype appeared a few times. V is TRBV25-1 and J is TRBJ2-7; 9 bases map to TRBD2. Germline trimming cut 0 bases from V and 6 bases from J; bases unmatched to any gene: 3. CDR3 length: 14 residues. The germline V gene encodes CDR1 MGHDK and CDR2 SYGVNS. As DNA, the CDR3 is TGTGCCAGCAGTGAATATGCGGGAGGGACCGAGCAGTACTTC. Translated, it gives CASSEYAGGTEQYF.

This chain joins TRBV20-1 and TRBJ2-3; D unclear. Trimming shortened V by 5 bases and J by 2 bases, and 17 bases separated the two germline ends. Germline CDR1 reads DFQATT; CDR2 reads SNEGSKA (reference sequence). There are 15 residues in the CDR3. The CDR3 bases are TGCAGTGCTGTCCCCGGGCTACAAAACACAGATACGCAGTATTTT. This codes for CSAVPGLQNTDTQYF.

This rearrangement joins TRBV5-1 to TRBJ1-1; D is unresolved. V was shortened by 4 bases and J by 4 bases, with 11 bases between the two germline ends. The CDR3 length is 13 residues. Germline CDR1 is SGHRS and CDR2 is YFSETQ. The CDR3 DNA follows: TGCGCCAGCAGCCCCTGGACGGGCACTGAAGCTTTCTTT. Translation gives CASSPWTGTEAFF.

This clonotype has a handful of counts. The rearrangement joins TRBV20-1 to TRBJ1-2, with TRBD1 identical over 7 bases. The germline V gene encodes CDR1 DFQATT and CDR2 SNEGSKA (reference sequence). With V trimmed by 5 bases and J by 1 base, 7 bases remained unmatched. This CDR3 has 14 residues. DNA of the CDR3: TGCAGTGCTTCGCCGGGACAGCATAACTATGGCTACACCTTC. This codes for CSASPGQHNYGYTF.

This clonotype was seen only a few times. This chain uses TRBV28 with TRBJ2-7, with TRBD2 matching 7 bases. The germline V gene has CDR1 MDHEN and CDR2 SYDVKM. The trim removed 5 bases at V and 5 bases at J, leaving 15 bases unmatched. CDR3 size: 16 residues. The CDR3 DNA reads TGTGCCAGCAGTCTGATTGCAGGCGGGAGTAACAACGAGCAGTACTTC. It specifies CASSLIAGGSNNEQYF.

This clonotype was counted between two and nine times. V is TRBV3-1 and J is TRBJ2-7; 9 bases map to TRBD2. CDR3 size: 15 residues. V lost 1 base to trimming and J lost 3 bases; unmatched junction nucleotides: 4. The germline V gene has CDR1 LGHDT and CDR2 YNNKEL (reference sequence). CDR3 sequence (DNA): TGTGCCAGCAGCCAAGGACTAGCGGAGGGCTACGAGCAGTACTTC. This translates into CASSQGLAEGYEQYF.

In this sample, this clonotype turned up a few times. The J gene is TRBJ2-7, the V gene TRBV12-3 or TRBV12-4; 7 bases map to TRBD1. The CDR3 totals 14 residues. The ends lost 4 bases at V and 6 bases at J; junction bases unmatched: 9. Here the CDR3 reads CASSSLGAGGEQYF. In DNA form, the CDR3 reads TGTGCCAGCAGTTCCCTGGGGGCAGGGGGCGAGCAGTACTTC.

J is TRBJ1-5 and V is TRBV7-2; D is unresolved. The CDR3 covers 15 residues. Trimming pared 8 bases from V and 2 bases from J, leaving 16 bases between. Per the germline V gene, CDR1 is SGHTA and CDR2 is FQGNSA. CDR3 DNA: TGTGCCAGCTCTAGGGAACACCTTGGCAATCAGCCCCAGCATTTT. This gives the protein CASSREHLGNQPQHF.

V and J are TRBV13 and TRBJ2-1, with D tentatively TRBD1 or TRBD2 (5 bases each). The CDR3 is 16 residues long. CDR1 is PRHDT, CDR2 FYEKMQ, per germline (reference sequence). The V end was cut by 5 bases, the J end by 5 bases, with 19 bases between. CDR3 DNA sequence: TGTGCCAGCAGCCCCCCGGGGCGAGGAACTAACAATGAGCAGTTCTTC. It is translated as CASSPPGRGTNNEQFF.

This clonotype was seen only once. The genes are TRBV9 and TRBJ2-2, with 12 bases aligning to TRBD2. Trimming cost V 1 base and J 13 bases; bases outside gene matches: 14. Germline assignment: CDR1 SGDLS and CDR2 YYNGEE. The CDR3 totals 17 residues. CDR3 amino acids: CASSVSVSSGRAGRLFF. Written as DNA, the CDR3 is TGTGCCAGCAGCGTATCGGTCTCTAGCGGGAGGGCCGGGCGGCTGTTTTTT. The full variable domain, in which reference TRBV9 and TRBJ2-2 provide the parts outside the CDR3, is DSGVTQTPKHLITATGQRVTLRCSPRSGDLSVYWYQQSLDQGLQFLIQYYNGEERAKGNILERFSAQQFPDLHSELNLSSLELGDSALYFCASSVSVSSGRAGRLFFGEGSRLTVL.

This chain links TRBV9 with TRBJ2-7; TRBD2 is a possible D gene (5 bases). Trimming removed 0 bases from V and 1 base from J, with 8 bases in between. The germline gives CDR1 SGDLS, CDR2 YYNGEE. This CDR3 is built from 14 residues. CDR3 residues: CASSVDPGSYEQYF. As DNA, the CDR3 is TGTGCCAGCAGCGTAGACCCGGGATCCTACGAGCAGTACTTC.

The rearrangement joins TRBV5-1 to TRBJ2-7; 7 bases align to TRBD1. V gave up 0 bases and J gave up 1 base; unmatched junction bases: 7. The CDR3 spans 16 residues. CDR1 and CDR2 from the germline V gene are SGHRS and YFSETQ. The CDR3 is CASSLGVTGWSYEQYF. The CDR3 nucleotides read TGCGCCAGCAGCTTGGGTGTGACAGGGTGGTCCTACGAGCAGTACTTC.

J is TRBJ2-5 and V is TRBV27; no reliable D call. Germline-derived CDR1 and CDR2 are MNHEY and SMNVEV (reference sequence). The V and J ends lost 1 base and 5 bases respectively, with 17 bases between them. The CDR3 is made up of 16 amino acids. The CDR3 reads CASSLLSGWLEETQYF. For the CDR3, the DNA is TGTGCCAGCAGTTTATTAAGTGGTTGGCTAGAGGAGACCCAGTACTTC.

This clonotype was picked up a small number of times. V usage is TRBV18 and J usage is TRBJ2-1, with D possibly being TRBD1 or TRBD2 (5 bases each). Per the germline V gene, CDR1 is KGHSH and CDR2 is LQKENI. The CDR3 loop spans 16 amino acids. V gave up 1 base and J gave up 4 bases, with 14 bases separating them. The CDR3 DNA sequence: TGTGCCAGCTCACCACAGCTCGGGACCGCGTACAATGAGCAGTTCTTC. It encodes CASSPQLGTAYNEQFF.

The chain uses TRBV15 and TRBJ2-7; weak D call: TRBD1 (6 bases). CDR3 length: 13 amino acids. V lost 5 bases and J lost 0, with 8 bases in between. Germline V gene data show CDR1 as LNHNV and CDR2 as YYDKDF (reference sequence). The CDR3 here is CATSGDNSYEQYF. The CDR3 DNA reads TGTGCCACCAGCGGGGACAACTCCTACGAGCAGTACTTC.

This rearrangement joins TRBV7-9 to TRBJ1-4; no clear D. The CDR3 covers 14 residues. Trimming removed 3 bases at V and 2 bases at J, with 7 bases between. Germline lookup yields CDR1 SEHNR and CDR2 FQNEAQ (reference sequence). The CDR3 DNA is TGTGCCAGCAGCTTCGGCCGGACTAATGAAAAACTGTTTTTT. It translates to CASSFGRTNEKLFF.

This chain connects TRBV14 to TRBJ1-1; D not certain. The V end was cut by 5 bases, the J end by 0 bases, with 13 bases between. This CDR3 contains 15 residues. The germline V gene encodes CDR1 SGHDN and CDR2 FVKESK. The CDR3 spells CASSIRSALNTEAFF. The CDR3 nucleotides read TGTGCCAGCAGCATACGATCAGCCTTGAACACTGAAGCTTTCTTT.

This clonotype was observed a single time. The junction and the germline gene differ at one end; a read error may be behind it. The chain joins TRBV4-1 to TRBJ2-6; 7 bases match TRBD2. The CDR3 totals 16 residues. Looked up from germline, CDR1 is MGHRA and CDR2 is YSYEKL. CDR3 nucleotide sequence: TGCGCCAGCAGCCCTCAACGACTAGCTGGGGGCAACGTCCTGACTTTC. It translates to CASSPQRLAGGNVLTF.

The chain recombines TRBV12-3 or TRBV12-4 with TRBJ1-6, with D hard to call. V shed 6 bases and J shed 18 bases, with 27 bases lying between them. The CDR3 length is 15 residues. CDR3 amino acids: CASSPRTGSGGAPHF. CDR3 coding DNA: TGTGCCAGCAGCCCTAGGACGGGAAGCGGAGGAGCCCCCCACTTT.

This rearrangement joins TRBV27 to TRBJ2-5; 16 nucleotides line up with TRBD2. V dropped 2 bases and J dropped 0; count of bases not matched to a gene: 3. Germline V lookup: CDR1 MNHEY, CDR2 SMNVEV (reference sequence). This CDR3 region has 18 residues. The DNA for the CDR3 is TGTGCCAGCAGTTTAGGGGGACTAGCGGGAGGGTACCAAGAGACCCAGTACTTC. This translates into CASSLGGLAGGYQETQYF.

This sequence joins TRBV10-3 and TRBJ1-1; 8 positions match TRBD1. This CDR3 has 18 amino acids. In germline, CDR1 is ENHRY, CDR2 SYGVKD. J was trimmed by 2 bases and V by 8 bases; bases with no gene match: 19. The CDR3 is CAISGHGPGQAQNTEAFF. As DNA, the CDR3 is TGTGCCATCTCCGGGCATGGCCCGGGACAGGCTCAAAACACTGAAGCTTTCTTT.

The chain joins TRBV6-5 to TRBJ1-2, with TRBD1 matching 9 bases. Trimming removed 6 bases from V and 7 bases from J; junction bases left unmatched: 6. Germline V lookup: CDR1 MNHEY, CDR2 SVGAGI. The CDR3 sequence is 13 residues long. CDR3 in DNA: TGTGCCAGCAGATTCACAGGGGGCAGTGGCTACACCTTC. This translates into CASRFTGGSGYTF.

A few counts support this clonotype. J is TRBJ2-7 and V is TRBV7-4; D possibly corresponds to TRBD1 (6 bases). Per the germline V gene, CDR1 is SGHVT and CDR2 is SQSDAQ. The CDR3 totals 14 residues. Trimming took off 3 bases at V and 0 bases at J, with 9 bases between the two ends. The CDR3, as DNA: TGTGCCAGCAGCTTCGACAGGAACTCCTACGAGCAGTACTTC. Its protein is CASSFDRNSYEQYF.